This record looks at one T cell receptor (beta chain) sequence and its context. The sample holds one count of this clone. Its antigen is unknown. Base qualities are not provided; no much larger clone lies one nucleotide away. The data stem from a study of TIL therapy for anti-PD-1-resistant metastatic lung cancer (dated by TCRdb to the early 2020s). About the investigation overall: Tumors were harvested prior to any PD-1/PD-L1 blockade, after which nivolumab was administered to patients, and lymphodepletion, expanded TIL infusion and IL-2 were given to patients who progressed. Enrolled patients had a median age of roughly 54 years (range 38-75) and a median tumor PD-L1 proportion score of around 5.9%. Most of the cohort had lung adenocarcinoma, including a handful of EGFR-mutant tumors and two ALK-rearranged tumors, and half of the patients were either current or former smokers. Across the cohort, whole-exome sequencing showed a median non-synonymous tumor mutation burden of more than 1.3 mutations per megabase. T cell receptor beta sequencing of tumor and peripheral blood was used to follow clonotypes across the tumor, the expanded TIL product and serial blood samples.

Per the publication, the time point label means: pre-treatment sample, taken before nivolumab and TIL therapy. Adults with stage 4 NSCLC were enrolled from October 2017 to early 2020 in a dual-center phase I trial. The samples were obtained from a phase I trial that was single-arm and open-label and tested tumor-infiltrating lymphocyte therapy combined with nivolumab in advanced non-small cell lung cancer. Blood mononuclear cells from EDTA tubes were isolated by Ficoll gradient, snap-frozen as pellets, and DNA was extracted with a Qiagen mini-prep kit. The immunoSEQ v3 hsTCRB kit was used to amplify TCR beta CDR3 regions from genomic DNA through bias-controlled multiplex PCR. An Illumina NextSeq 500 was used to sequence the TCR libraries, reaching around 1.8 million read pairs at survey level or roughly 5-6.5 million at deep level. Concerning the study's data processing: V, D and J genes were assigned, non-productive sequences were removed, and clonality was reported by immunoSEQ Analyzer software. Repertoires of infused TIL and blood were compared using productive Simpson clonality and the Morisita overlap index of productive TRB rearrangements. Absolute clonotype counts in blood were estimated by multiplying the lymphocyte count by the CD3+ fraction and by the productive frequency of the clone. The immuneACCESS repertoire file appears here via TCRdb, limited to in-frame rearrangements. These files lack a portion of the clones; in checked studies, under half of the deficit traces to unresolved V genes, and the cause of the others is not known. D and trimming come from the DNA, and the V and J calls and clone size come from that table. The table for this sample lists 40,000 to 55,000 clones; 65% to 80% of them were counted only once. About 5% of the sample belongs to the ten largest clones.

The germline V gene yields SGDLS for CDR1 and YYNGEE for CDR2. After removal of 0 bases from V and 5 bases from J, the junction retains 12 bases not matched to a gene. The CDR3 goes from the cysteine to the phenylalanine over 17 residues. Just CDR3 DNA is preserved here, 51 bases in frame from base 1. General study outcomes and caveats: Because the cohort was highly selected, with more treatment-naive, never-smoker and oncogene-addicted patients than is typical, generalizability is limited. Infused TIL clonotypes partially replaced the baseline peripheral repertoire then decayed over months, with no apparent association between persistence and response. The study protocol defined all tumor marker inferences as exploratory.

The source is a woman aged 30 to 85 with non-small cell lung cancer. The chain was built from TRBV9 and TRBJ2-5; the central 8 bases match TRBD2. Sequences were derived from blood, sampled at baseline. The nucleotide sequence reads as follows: TGTGCCAGCAGCGTAGGAGAACGGGGGGGCCTCGGGGAGACCCAGTACTTC. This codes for CASSVGERGGLGETQYF.